The 28 T cell receptor beta chains below all came from one sample that was sequenced in a study of T cells in Graves' hyperthyroidism and ophthalmopathy. TCR beta CDR3 regions were amplified from RNA transcripts. RT-PCR in the first round (using the HTBI primer set) targeted the TCR CDR3. TCRdb ran MiXCR on the multiplex PCR reads and lists one entry per CDR3 protein. This table holds 300,000 to 400,000 distinct CDR3 sequences, roughly 21% found once. The sequenced material came from blood. The source is a woman in her forties or fifties with Graves' hyperthyroidism.

This clonotype occurred many times. This sequence joins TRBV11-2 and TRBJ2-3, with D maybe TRBD1 (5 bases). CDR1 SGHAT and CDR2 FQNNGV come from the germline V gene. The CDR3 runs to 14 residues. Trimming shortened V by 6 bases and J by 4 bases, and 14 bases separated the two germline ends. The CDR3 DNA reads TGTGCCAGCAGGACCGACAGTCTCCCAGATACGCAGTATTTT. Its protein product is CASRTDSLPDTQYF.

This chain joins TRBV10-3 and TRBJ2-7; tentative D call: TRBD1 (6 bases). The CDR3 length is 12 residues. In germline, CDR1 is ENHRY, CDR2 SYGVKD. V gave up 6 bases and J gave up 2 bases, with 8 bases separating them. Here the CDR3 DNA reads TGTGCCATCAGCCGGGACACCTACGAGCAGTACTTC. As protein: CAISRDTYEQYF.

The J gene is TRBJ1-2, the V gene TRBV19, with D tentatively TRBD1 (6 bases). Germline V gives CDR1 LNHDA, CDR2 SQIVND (reference sequence). V lost 3 bases to trimming and J lost 1 base, with 12 bases between them. This CDR3 has 15 residues. This CDR3 is CASSMGGGLNYGYTF. The CDR3 DNA sequence: TGTGCCAGTAGTATGGGCGGGGGCCTTAACTATGGCTACACCTTC.

Many counts were recorded for this clonotype. The genes are TRBV7-6 and TRBJ2-3; TRBD1 matches at 7 bases. The CDR3 runs to 14 residues. CDR1 is SGHVS and CDR2 is FNYEAQ in the germline V gene. J gave up 2 bases and V 2 bases, and 1 base lay outside the gene matches. Here the CDR3 DNA reads TGTGCCAGCAGCTTACAGGGGGACACAGATACGCAGTATTTT. It translates to CASSLQGDTDTQYF.

The chain joins TRBV19 to TRBJ1-1; D ambiguous. In germline, CDR1 is LNHDA, CDR2 SQIVND (reference sequence). The CDR3 totals 13 residues. The V gene lost 6 bases and the J gene lost 0 bases, with 8 bases spanning the gap. The CDR3 reads CASRATMNTEAFF. The CDR3 DNA sequence: TGTGCCAGTAGAGCAACCATGAACACTGAAGCTTTCTTT.

This clonotype was counted at least ten times. The V and J genes are TRBV28 and TRBJ1-4; 7 bases line up with TRBD1. V lost 7 bases and J lost 5; bases outside the gene matches: 16. CDR3 size: 17 residues. Per germline, CDR1 MDHEN and CDR2 SYDVKM. The CDR3 sequence is CASTLRTGVSVNEKLFF. The CDR3 DNA sequence: TGTGCCAGCACCCTAAGAACAGGGGTATCCGTGAATGAAAAACTGTTTTTT.

Regarding this clonotype: A much bigger clone sits one base away, suggesting this may be a read error. This chain links TRBV7-3 with TRBJ1-1; a possible D gene is TRBD1 (5 bases). The germline V gene encodes CDR1 SGHTA and CDR2 FQGTGA. The V gene lost 1 base and the J gene lost 3 bases, with 15 bases spanning the gap. The CDR3 runs 16 residues. The CDR3 nucleotides read TGTGCCAGCAGCTTAATGACAGTTGCCATGGACACTGAAGCTTTCTTT. It encodes CASSLMTVAMDTEAFF.

This chain uses TRBV3-1 with TRBJ2-3; D possibly corresponds to TRBD1 (5 bases). The CDR3 totals 16 residues. Germline V lookup: CDR1 LGHDT, CDR2 YNNKEL (reference sequence). The germline V and J ends were trimmed by 5 bases and 0 bases, with 15 bases remaining between them. CDR3 DNA sequence: TGTGCCAGCAGCGCCCGACAGAGAATTAGCACAGATACGCAGTATTTT. Its protein is CASSARQRISTDTQYF.

This chain uses TRBV11-2 with TRBJ2-5, with D perhaps TRBD1 (6 bases). The ends were cut back, 5 bases at V and 5 bases at J, with 12 bases in the middle. The CDR3 covers 13 residues. CDR1 is SGHAT and CDR2 is FQNNGV in the germline V gene. CDR3 bases: TGTGCCAGCAGCATCACAGGGTCGGAGACCCAGTACTTC. Translating gives CASSITGSETQYF.

This clonotype was observed at least ten times. The J gene is TRBJ1-2, the V gene TRBV7-6, with TRBD1 matching over 9 bases. The germline CDR1 and CDR2 sequences are SGHVS and FNYEAQ. J gave up 4 bases and V 3 bases, and 9 bases lay outside the gene matches. The CDR3 is made up of 16 amino acids. The CDR3 sequence is CASSLGQGPSTYGYTF. The CDR3 DNA is TGTGCCAGCAGCTTGGGACAGGGACCATCTACCTATGGCTACACCTTC.

This clonotype has ten or more counts. The chain joins TRBV4-2 to TRBJ1-5; 10 nucleotides line up with TRBD1. J was trimmed by 3 bases and V by 3 bases; bases with no gene match: 2. Per the germline V gene, CDR1 is LGHNA and CDR2 is YNFKEQ. The CDR3 is 15 residues long. DNA for the CDR3: TGTGCCAGCAGCCAGACAGGGGGCAACAATCAGCCCCAGCATTTT. Its translation is CASSQTGGNNQPQHF.

V is TRBV11-3 and J is TRBJ1-2, with D maybe TRBD1 (6 bases). This CDR3 contains 14 residues. Per germline, CDR1 SGHNT and CDR2 YENEEA. With 5 bases removed from V and 2 bases from J, the gap between germline ends came to 12 bases. CDR3 nucleotides: TGTGCCAGCAGCGTTCGGGACAAGAACTATGGCTACACCTTC. It codes for CASSVRDKNYGYTF.

The chain is built from TRBV2 and TRBJ1-1; possible D gene TRBD1, 5 bases. V dropped 8 bases and J dropped 3 bases, with 16 bases sitting between them. Looked up from germline, CDR1 is SNHLY and CDR2 is FYNNEI. The CDR3 length is 14 residues. In nucleotides, the CDR3 is TGTGCCAGCCTGACCAGGGATCTGGACACTGAAGCTTTCTTT. It translates to CASLTRDLDTEAFF.

This clonotype was seen ten or more times. J is TRBJ1-1 and V is TRBV18; no clear D. Germline assignment: CDR1 KGHSH and CDR2 LQKENI. V lost 1 base and J 0 bases, leaving 9 bases between the germline ends. The CDR3 loop spans 15 amino acids. In DNA form, the CDR3 reads TGTGCCAGCTCACCACTGGAGAGTTTGAACACTGAAGCTTTCTTT. Residues: CASSPLESLNTEAFF.

This clonotype was observed a handful of times. The chain couples TRBV6-1 to TRBJ2-2; TRBD1 aligns across 8 bases. The CDR3 is 15 amino acids. Germline lookup yields CDR1 MNHNS and CDR2 SASEGT. The V gene end was trimmed by 7 bases and the J gene end by 3 bases; junction bases not matched to a gene: 7. CDR3 residues: CASTQDRGHTGELFF. The CDR3 DNA is TGTGCCAGCACCCAAGACAGGGGTCACACCGGGGAGCTGTTTTTT.

This clonotype has a count of ten or more. The chain couples TRBV20-1 to TRBJ1-5; no definite D call. With 0 bases removed from V and 2 bases from J, the gap between germline ends came to 8 bases. This CDR3 has 14 residues. The V gene's germline CDR1 is DFQATT and CDR2 SNEGSKA (reference sequence). CDR3 in amino acids: CSARESRGNQPQHF. The CDR3 DNA reads TGCAGTGCTAGAGAGAGTCGGGGCAATCAGCCCCAGCATTTT.

This clonotype has a count of ten or more. V and J are TRBV20-1 and TRBJ2-7; 8 nucleotides line up with TRBD1. The length of the CDR3 is 13 residues. Germline V gene lookup returns CDR1 DFQATT and CDR2 SNEGSKA (reference sequence). V shed 2 bases and J 4 bases; nucleotides not matched to a gene: 4. The CDR3 DNA sequence: TGCAGTGCTAGACAGGGGGCAATATACGAGCAGTACTTC. Protein product: CSARQGAIYEQYF.

The rearrangement joins TRBV4-1 to TRBJ2-3; 11 bases are a match to TRBD2. The germline V gene encodes CDR1 MGHRA and CDR2 YSYEKL. The CDR3 runs to 17 residues. Losses at the gene ends were 2 bases for V and 2 bases for J; bases not matched to a gene: 6. CDR3 loop: CASSQTGTSGFTDTQYF. The CDR3 nucleotides read TGCGCCAGCAGCCAAACCGGGACTAGCGGTTTCACAGATACGCAGTATTTT.

This clonotype has at least ten counts. This chain links TRBV7-9 with TRBJ2-1, with D perhaps given as TRBD1 or TRBD2 (6 bases each). Per germline, CDR1 SEHNR and CDR2 FQNEAQ (reference sequence). V lost 3 bases, J lost 8 bases, and 11 bases lay in between. The CDR3 spans 13 residues. This CDR3 reads CASSLEGGDEQFF. The DNA of the CDR3 is TGTGCCAGCAGCTTGGAGGGGGGCGATGAGCAGTTCTTC.

This clonotype was picked up many times. J is TRBJ2-1 and V is TRBV28; TRBD2 matches at 7 bases. CDR1 and CDR2 from the germline V gene are MDHEN and SYDVKM. V lost 7 bases, J lost 2 bases, and 5 bases stayed unmatched. The CDR3 is made up of 14 amino acids. The CDR3 loop reads CASKTGTTYNEQFF. Here the CDR3 DNA reads TGTGCCAGCAAGACCGGGACTACCTACAATGAGCAGTTCTTC.

For the CDR3, the DNA is TGTGCCAGCCTTCCGGCCCATAGCAATCAGCCCCAGCATTTT. Encoded protein: CASLPAHSNQPQHF. The genes are TRBV19 and TRBJ1-5; D is unclear. The germline V gene encodes CDR1 LNHDA and CDR2 SQIVND (reference sequence). Trimming pared 9 bases from V and 0 bases from J, leaving 12 bases between. The CDR3 has 14 amino acids.

The chain employs TRBV6-1 and TRBJ1-2; 7 bases agree with TRBD1. This CDR3 is built from 16 residues. Germline-derived CDR1 and CDR2 are MNHNS and SASEGT. J gave up 4 bases and V 8 bases, and 16 bases lay outside the gene matches. The CDR3 nucleotides read TGTGCCAGCCTTGGGGTAGGGACAGTTGATTTCTATGGCTACACCTTC. Protein sequence: CASLGVGTVDFYGYTF.

This clonotype was counted ten times or more. The V gene is TRBV6-1, the J gene TRBJ2-5, with 8 bases identical to TRBD2. Looked up from germline, CDR1 is MNHNS and CDR2 is SASEGT. The CDR3 has 14 amino acids. Losses at the gene ends were 7 bases for V and 7 bases for J; bases not matched to a gene: 11. The CDR3 coding sequence is TGTGCCAGCAATCCGGGACTAGACCTCGGGACCCAGTACTTC. As protein: CASNPGLDLGTQYF.

This clonotype has a count of ten or more. The chain carries TRBV28 and TRBJ1-3, with D possibly TRBD1 on 5 matching bases. Trimming cost V 4 bases and J 0 bases, with 16 bases left between them. This CDR3 has 17 residues. The germline V gene encodes CDR1 MDHEN and CDR2 SYDVKM. The CDR3 sequence: CASSYRRGRGSGNTIYF. The CDR3 nucleotides read TGTGCCAGCAGTTACCGACGGGGAAGGGGCTCTGGAAACACCATATATTTT.

This clonotype has just a few counts. The J gene is TRBJ2-1, the V gene TRBV4-1; unclear D gene. With 5 bases removed from V and 4 bases from J, the gap between germline ends came to 18 bases. From germline, CDR1 is MGHRA and CDR2 YSYEKL. The CDR3 consists of 16 residues. CDR3 sequence reads: CASSTLKGPFYNEQFF. CDR3 nucleotides: TGCGCCAGCAGCACCCTCAAGGGTCCCTTTTACAATGAGCAGTTCTTC.

Concerning this clonotype: A read error may be the cause here, since a much bigger clone is one base away. This CDR3 is CASSLNRGNAYEQYF. For the CDR3, the DNA is TGTGCCAGCAGCTTGAACAGGGGTAATGCCTACGAGCAGTACTTC. The chain employs TRBV7-8 and TRBJ2-7; TRBD1 agrees at 7 bases. With V trimmed by 3 bases and J by 2 bases, 7 bases remained unmatched. The CDR3 sequence is 15 residues long. Germline V gene lookup returns CDR1 SGHVS and CDR2 FQNEAQ.

In this sample, this clonotype turned up many times. J is TRBJ2-5 and V is TRBV7-9; TRBD1 might be the D (5 bases). The CDR3 is 14 amino acids. Per germline, CDR1 SEHNR and CDR2 FQNEAQ (reference sequence). Deletions cut 0 bases from V and 3 bases from J, with 8 bases between. The CDR3 DNA follows: TGTGCCAGCAGCTTAGCGCAGGGAAAAGAGACCCAGTACTTC. This translates into CASSLAQGKETQYF.

This chain uses TRBV5-1 with TRBJ2-5; the match to TRBD1 covers 8 bases. The CDR3 sequence is 15 residues long. V was clipped by 2 bases and J by 4 bases; unmatched bases: 7. Germline values: CDR1 SGHRS, CDR2 YFSETQ. The CDR3 nucleotides are TGCGCCAGCAGCTTAGGACAGGGAAGGGCAGAGACCCAGTACTTC. The encoded protein is CASSLGQGRAETQYF.